The clone carrying this T cell receptor (beta chain) showed up just once. There are 17 residues in the CDR3. Original analysis: From reference gene primer amplification, estimates of nucleated cell counts were derived. The repertoire was sequenced with immunoSEQ multiplex PCR; TCRdb's copy has only in-frame clones and lacks some. V and J calls and clone size are those listed in that table; D and trimming were worked out from the DNA. The data contain 75,000 to 95,000 clones, roughly 80% of them singletons. The sample belongs to a study of blood T cell repertoires in COVID-19. Study-wide background: Spain, Italy and the United States supplied samples that represented acute and convalescent COVID-19. From T cells, B-cell-depleted T cells, or PBMCs came the material, which was cDNA or gDNA.

The TCR comes from a man in his fifties with acute or convalescent COVID-19. The sequenced material came from peripheral blood. The chain recombines TRBV21-1 with TRBJ1-6; the D call TRBD1 from the table was never checked on the DNA. TRBV21-1 is annotated as a pseudogene. CDR3: CASSGDRLSSYNSPLHF. The CDR3 DNA follows: TGTGCCAGCAGCGGGGACAGACTCAGCTCCTATAATTCACCCCTCCACTTT.